This T cell receptor beta chain was profiled in a study of OX40 agonist ivuxolimab in advanced cancers. Whole-study context: Head and neck, renal cell, melanoma or hepatocellular carcinoma were the cancers that dose-escalation patients had.

Assay: immunoSEQ multiplex PCR; the TCRdb copy retains only in-frame clones and omits some. The sample lists tens of thousands of clones, 70% to 85% occurring once. The germline CDR1 and CDR2 sequences are SGHTA and FQGTGA. With V trimmed by 5 bases and J by 2 bases, 15 bases remained unmatched. The CDR3 runs to 18 residues. The TCR sequence derives from an adult with an advanced solid tumor such as melanoma, head and neck, liver or kidney cancer. The rearrangement joins TRBV7-3 to TRBJ1-5, with 7 bases that match TRBD1. This specimen consisted of CD4+ or CD8+ T cells sorted from blood, obtained in a trial of the OX40 agonist ivuxolimab. The CDR3 is CASSPRKIRTGGNQPQHF. The CDR3 bases are TGTGCCAGCAGCCCCCGGAAGATTCGCACAGGGGGCAATCAGCCCCAGCATTTT.